The 16 T cell receptor beta chains below were found in one sample sequenced in a study of OX40 agonist ivuxolimab in advanced cancers. The protocol was immunoSEQ multiplex PCR, while the TCRdb copy is restricted to in-frame clones and leaves out a portion. The profile shows around 48,000 clones, approximately 80% of them singletons. Sequencing used CD4+ or CD8+ T cells sorted from blood, obtained in a trial of the OX40 agonist ivuxolimab. All receptors derive from an adult with an advanced solid tumor such as melanoma, head and neck, liver or kidney cancer.

V usage is TRBV27 and J usage is TRBJ2-7, with a possible D match to TRBD2 (5 bases). The germline V and J ends were trimmed by 10 bases and 6 bases, with 25 bases remaining between them. Germline lookup yields CDR1 MNHEY and CDR2 SMNVEV (reference sequence). The CDR3 is 15 residues long. CDR3 in DNA: TGTGCCACCAGAGTTGCCACCGCGGGTGCAGGCGAGCAGTACTTC. Translated, it gives CATRVATAGAGEQYF.

The J gene is TRBJ2-1, the V gene TRBV2; 7 bases map to TRBD1. The CDR3 covers 13 residues. The V and J ends lost 8 bases and 8 bases, in that order; junction bases with no gene match: 9. Germline lookup yields CDR1 SNHLY and CDR2 FYNNEI. Here the CDR3 reads CASDEGQFDEQFF. The CDR3 DNA reads as TGTGCCAGCGACGAGGGACAGTTTGATGAGCAGTTCTTC.

This chain joins TRBV6-6 and TRBJ1-1, with D maybe TRBD1 (6 bases). CDR3 length: 13 residues. Germline-derived CDR1 and CDR2 are MNHNY and SVGAGI (reference sequence). V gave up 6 bases and J gave up 3 bases, with 11 bases separating them. For the CDR3, the DNA is TGTGCCAGCAGAGACAGGAGGGACACTGAAGCTTTCTTT. It yields the protein CASRDRRDTEAFF.

The gene calls are TRBV2 and TRBJ2-1, with 7 bases lining up with TRBD1. Per germline, CDR1 SNHLY and CDR2 FYNNEI. Unmatched junction bases numbered 6, after V lost 5 bases and J lost 8 bases. The CDR3 loop spans 13 amino acids. In nucleotides, the CDR3 is TGTGCCAGCAGTATCATAGGGGGCGATGAGCAGTTCTTC. It specifies CASSIIGGDEQFF.

The chain combines TRBV11-2 with TRBJ2-1, with TRBD2 matching 8 bases. Germline V gene sequence: CDR1 SGHAT, CDR2 FQNNGV. With V trimmed by 1 base and J by 9 bases, 5 bases remained unmatched. This CDR3 has 14 amino acids. The CDR3 DNA reads as TGTGCCAGCAGCTTAGTGTCGGGAGGGAGTGAGCAGTTCTTC. Its translation is CASSLVSGGSEQFF.

The chain couples TRBV5-1 to TRBJ1-1, with D uncertain. Trimming pared 0 bases from V and 2 bases from J, leaving 8 bases between. This CDR3 has 14 amino acids. CDR1 SGHRS and CDR2 YFSETQ come from the germline V gene. The CDR3 coding sequence is TGCGCCAGCAGCTTGGGGGGTAGAAACACTGAAGCTTTCTTT. Translation gives CASSLGGRNTEAFF.

V and J are TRBV2 and TRBJ1-4, with 8 bases aligning to TRBD1. Germline assignment: CDR1 SNHLY and CDR2 FYNNEI. The CDR3 runs 14 residues. The V and J ends lost 2 bases and 8 bases, in that order; junction bases with no gene match: 4. As DNA, the CDR3 is TGTGCCAGCAGTGAACAGGGGGCGGAGGAAAAACTGTTTTTT. Its protein is CASSEQGAEEKLFF.

The chain links TRBV14 to TRBJ2-5, with D perhaps matching TRBD2 (7 bases). CDR3 size: 16 residues. Trimming stripped 0 bases from V and 2 bases from J, with 13 bases between. Germline V gives CDR1 SGHDN, CDR2 FVKESK. In DNA, the CDR3 is TGTGCCAGCAGCCAAGAGCAGGGGACTATACAAGAGACCCAGTACTTC. Translated, it gives CASSQEQGTIQETQYF.

This clone was observed once. The chain carries TRBV30 and TRBJ2-1; 11 nucleotides agree with TRBD2. The CDR3 sequence is 14 residues long. V dropped 3 bases and J dropped 11; count of bases not matched to a gene: 9. Germline V gene lookup returns CDR1 GTSNPN and CDR2 SVGIG (reference sequence). The CDR3 reads CAWRDEGLAAQQFF. CDR3 coding DNA: TGTGCCTGGAGAGACGAGGGACTAGCGGCACAGCAGTTCTTC.

V gene TRBV12-5 combines with J gene TRBJ2-4, with D perhaps matching TRBD2 (5 bases). Trimming shortened V by 2 bases and J by 0 bases, and 14 bases separated the two germline ends. Germline CDR1 is LGHNT and CDR2 is FRNRAP. This CDR3 has 17 residues. CDR3 DNA: TGTGCTAGTGGTTTGACGAGGGTGGCCGGAGCCAAAAACATTCAGTACTTC. This sequence encodes CASGLTRVAGAKNIQYF. Drawing the rest from reference TRBV12-5 and TRBJ2-4, the complete variable domain is DARVTQTPRHKVTEMGQEVTMRCQPILGHNTVFWYRQTMMQGLELLAYFRNRAPLDDSGMPKDRFSAEMPDATLATLKIQPSEPRDSAVYFCASGLTRVAGAKNIQYFGAGTRLSVL.

The chain uses TRBV5-1 and TRBJ2-5; the D gene is possibly TRBD2 (6 bases). V shed 4 bases and J shed 5 bases, with 15 bases lying between them. There are 14 residues in the CDR3. CDR1 and CDR2 (germline): SGHRS, YFSETQ. The CDR3 is CASSRETSWETQYF. The CDR3 nucleotides are TGCGCCAGCAGCCGAGAGACTAGTTGGGAGACCCAGTACTTC.

A word on this clone: A read error may account for a junction end that differs from germline. This chain uses TRBV20-1 with TRBJ2-3, with D unresolved. The V gene's germline CDR1 is DFQATT and CDR2 SNEGSKA (reference sequence). There are 10 residues in the CDR3. The CDR3: CSPSTDTQYF. The DNA of the CDR3 is TGCAGTCCTAGCACAGATACGCAGTATTTT.

CDR3 residues: CASSFSRLNTEAFF. The CDR3, as DNA: TGCGCCAGCAGCTTCTCCAGATTGAACACTGAAGCTTTCTTT. The J gene is TRBJ1-1, the V gene TRBV5-1, with unresolved D. Germline CDR1 and CDR2: SGHRS and YFSETQ. The CDR3 is 14 residues long. The ends were cut back, 2 bases at V and 0 bases at J, with 8 bases in the middle. Filled out from reference TRBV5-1 and TRBJ1-1, the complete variable domain reads KAGVTQTPRYLIKTRGQQVTLSCSPISGHRSVSWYQQTPGQGLQFLFEYFSETQRNKGNFPGRFSGRQFSNSRSEMNVSTLELGDSALYLCASSFSRLNTEAFFGQGTRLTVV.

This clone appeared a few times. The gene calls are TRBV5-1 and TRBJ1-2; a possible D gene is TRBD1 (5 bases). This CDR3 spans 13 amino acids. Trimming took 4 bases from V and 7 from J, leaving 14 bases between them. Germline CDR1 is SGHRS and CDR2 is YFSETQ. For the CDR3, the DNA is TGCGCCAGCAGCCCTTTGGGGGGTGGTGGCTACACCTTC. Its translation: CASSPLGGGGYTF.

The CDR3 is CASSTTSGADTQYF. The CDR3 nucleotides are TGTGCCAGCAGCACAACTAGCGGCGCAGATACGCAGTATTTT. The chain employs TRBV11-2 and TRBJ2-3, with 8 bases fitting TRBD2. J was trimmed by 4 bases and V by 5 bases; bases with no gene match: 5. Germline V lookup: CDR1 SGHAT, CDR2 FQNNGV. CDR3 length: 14 amino acids. Looking up the rest from reference TRBV11-2 and TRBJ2-3 gives the full variable domain: EAGVAQSPRYKIIEKRQSVAFWCNPISGHATLYWYQQILGQGPKLLIQFQNNGVVDDSQLPKDRFSAERLKGVDSTLKIQPAKLEDSAVYLCASSTTSGADTQYFGPGTRLTVL.

The chain has TRBV27 and TRBJ2-6, with no clear D. The CDR3 loop spans 17 amino acids. Germline values: CDR1 MNHEY, CDR2 SMNVEV (reference sequence). The V gene lost 5 bases and the J gene lost 0 bases, with 14 bases spanning the gap. The CDR3: CASSPHTQSSGANVLTF. The CDR3 nucleotides read TGTGCCAGCAGTCCCCACACCCAGAGCTCTGGGGCCAACGTCCTGACTTTC.